The next 15 T cell receptor beta chains were all read from a single sample in a study of OX40 agonist ivuxolimab in advanced cancers. Profiled with immunoSEQ multiplex PCR; TCRdb holds only in-frame clones, not every one. The data show 45,000 to 60,000 clones, about 90% seen once. Sequencing was performed on CD4+ or CD8+ T cells sorted from blood, taken in a trial of the OX40 agonist ivuxolimab. The receptors were sampled from an adult with an advanced solid tumor such as melanoma, head and neck, liver or kidney cancer.

The chain couples TRBV6-5 to TRBJ2-5; tentatively, D is TRBD1 or TRBD2 (5 bases each). Trimming left V 2 bases short and J 5 bases short, with 12 bases between. Germline V gene sequence: CDR1 MNHEY, CDR2 SVGAGI. The CDR3 totals 14 residues. DNA for the CDR3: TGTGCCAGCAGTTACACCGGGACGGGGGAGACCCAGTACTTC. It codes for CASSYTGTGETQYF.

The rearrangement joins TRBV13 to TRBJ2-1, with a weak D call TRBD1 (6 bases). The CDR3 has 16 amino acids. V was shortened by 5 bases and J by 4 bases, with 18 bases between the two germline ends. The germline CDR1 and CDR2 sequences are PRHDT and FYEKMQ (reference sequence). DNA of the CDR3: TGTGCCAGCAGCGCCAGTGGGGGCCTCCCTTACAATGAGCAGTTCTTC. Amino acid sequence: CASSASGGLPYNEQFF.

The chain couples TRBV4-2 to TRBJ2-7; 9 bases agree with TRBD1. CDR1 LGHNA and CDR2 YNFKEQ come from the germline V gene. This CDR3 has 18 amino acids. V dropped 0 bases and J dropped 3; count of bases not matched to a gene: 12. The CDR3 protein is CASSQEKFGPGQGYEQYF. The CDR3 DNA follows: TGTGCCAGCAGCCAAGAAAAATTTGGTCCGGGACAGGGCTACGAGCAGTACTTC.

In DNA, the CDR3 is TGCGCCAGCAGCCCCCTCGTAAGTCGGGGGATCACAGATACGCAGTATTTT. Protein product: CASSPLVSRGITDTQYF. J is TRBJ2-3 and V is TRBV4-3, with a tentative D call TRBD2 (6 bases). The V gene lost 4 bases and the J gene lost 2 bases, with 19 bases spanning the gap. Germline CDR1 LGHNA, CDR2 YSLEER. The CDR3 extends over 17 amino acids.

The rearrangement joins TRBV5-8 to TRBJ2-7; D not certain. The V end lost 1 base, the J end lost 2 bases, and 10 bases lay between the germline ends. The CDR3 contains 14 residues. Germline V gene sequence: CDR1 SGHTS, CDR2 YDEGEE. The CDR3 DNA reads as TGTGCCAGCAGCTTGCAGGTAGAGACCTACGAGCAGTACTTC. Protein: CASSLQVETYEQYF.

The CDR3 loop reads CASSDRAGINLDEQFF. DNA of the CDR3: TGTGCCAGCAGTGACCGAGCGGGAATTAACTTGGATGAGCAGTTCTTC. The rearrangement links TRBV25-1 to TRBJ2-1; the match to TRBD2 covers 7 bases. The CDR3 has 16 amino acids. CDR1 MGHDK and CDR2 SYGVNS come from the germline V gene. Trimming took 3 bases from V and 8 from J; bases not matched to a gene: 13. Filled out from reference TRBV25-1 and TRBJ2-1, the complete variable domain reads EADIYQTPRYLVIGTGKKITLECSQTMGHDKMYWYQQDPGMELHLIHYSYGVNSTEKGDLSSESTVSRIRTEHFPLTLESARPSHTSQYLCASSDRAGINLDEQFFGPGTRLTVL.

The rearrangement links TRBV27 to TRBJ2-7, with TRBD1 matching 9 bases. The trim removed 5 bases at V and 4 bases at J, leaving 9 bases unmatched. Germline loops: CDR1 MNHEY, CDR2 SMNVEV (reference sequence). The CDR3 has 15 amino acids. The CDR3 is CASSPQGANFYEQYF. In DNA, the CDR3 is TGTGCCAGCAGTCCACAGGGGGCGAATTTTTACGAGCAGTACTTC.

V is TRBV28 and J is TRBJ2-1; 13 nucleotides align to TRBD2. This CDR3 region has 17 residues. The V gene end was trimmed by 6 bases and the J gene end by 4 bases; junction bases not matched to a gene: 9. Germline CDR1 reads MDHEN; CDR2 reads SYDVKM. The CDR3 sequence: CASSRLAGGRIYNEQFF. In DNA, the CDR3 is TGTGCCAGCAGCCGACTAGCGGGAGGACGGATTTACAATGAGCAGTTCTTC.

This clone came up once. This rearrangement joins TRBV2 to TRBJ2-2; TRBD2 matches at 9 bases. Germline V gives CDR1 SNHLY, CDR2 FYNNEI. This CDR3 is built from 15 residues. V was pared by 5 bases and J by 4 bases, with 5 bases of the junction left unmatched. CDR3 bases: TGTGCCAGCAGTACCGGGACTAGCAGCACCGGGGAGCTGTTTTTT. It codes for CASSTGTSSTGELFF.

This clone appeared once. The genes are TRBV7-9 and TRBJ2-2, with D hard to call. Germline loops: CDR1 SEHNR, CDR2 FQNEAQ (reference sequence). Trimming pared 7 bases from V and 0 bases from J, leaving 9 bases between. This CDR3 has 14 amino acids. The CDR3 region is CASTSPANTGELFF. In DNA form, the CDR3 reads TGTGCCAGCACCTCCCCCGCGAACACCGGGGAGCTGTTTTTT.

The chain has TRBV19 and TRBJ2-5; weak D call: TRBD2 (7 bases). Germline values: CDR1 LNHDA, CDR2 SQIVND (reference sequence). Trimming removed 5 bases at V and 5 bases at J, with 12 bases between. The CDR3 consists of 13 residues. The CDR3 loop is CASSWGGDETQYF. In nucleotides, the CDR3 is TGTGCCAGTAGTTGGGGGGGCGACGAGACCCAGTACTTC.

The rearrangement uses TRBV7-2 and TRBJ1-4; 7 bases match TRBD1. The germline V gene has CDR1 SGHTA and CDR2 FQGNSA. V shed 0 bases and J 8 bases; nucleotides not matched to a gene: 15. The CDR3 totals 18 residues. CDR3 bases: TGTGCCAGCAGCTTAGCGGCCGACTGGACAGGTGTTGAGGAAAAACTGTTTTTT. Translating gives CASSLAADWTGVEEKLFF.

V usage is TRBV2 and J usage is TRBJ2-3; the match to TRBD2 covers 7 bases. Germline trimming cut 0 bases from V and 3 bases from J; bases unmatched to any gene: 6. This CDR3 region has 16 residues. Germline lookup yields CDR1 SNHLY and CDR2 FYNNEI. The CDR3 coding sequence is TGTGCCAGCAGTGAAGCGACGCGGGAGTGGACAGATACGCAGTATTTT. Residues: CASSEATREWTDTQYF.

This chain uses TRBV5-4 with TRBJ2-1; D perhaps matches TRBD2 (5 bases). Trimming took off 0 bases at V and 6 bases at J, with 13 bases between the two ends. The CDR3 sequence is 15 residues long. Germline V gene sequence: CDR1 SGHNT, CDR2 YYREEE (reference sequence). The CDR3, as DNA: TGTGCCAGCAGCTTGGGTCAGGTGGGAGCCAATGAGCAGTTCTTC. Translation gives CASSLGQVGANEQFF.

V gene TRBV7-2 combines with J gene TRBJ2-3; perhaps TRBD2 as D (6 bases). Trimming took off 3 bases at V and 3 bases at J, with 16 bases between the two ends. The CDR3 runs to 16 residues. CDR1 and CDR2 from the germline V gene are SGHTA and FQGNSA. CDR3 in amino acids: CASSFGGRPVTDTQYF. The CDR3 region has the DNA TGTGCCAGCAGCTTTGGGGGGAGGCCCGTAACAGATACGCAGTATTTT.